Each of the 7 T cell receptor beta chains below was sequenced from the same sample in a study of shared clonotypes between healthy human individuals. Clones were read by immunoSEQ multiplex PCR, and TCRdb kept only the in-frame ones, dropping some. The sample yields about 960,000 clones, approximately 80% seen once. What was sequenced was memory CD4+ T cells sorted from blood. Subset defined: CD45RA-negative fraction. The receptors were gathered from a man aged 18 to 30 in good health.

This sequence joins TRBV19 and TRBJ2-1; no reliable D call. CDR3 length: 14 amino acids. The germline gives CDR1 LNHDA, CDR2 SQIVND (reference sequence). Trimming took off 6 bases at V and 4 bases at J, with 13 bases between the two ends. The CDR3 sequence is CASREQSPYNEQFF. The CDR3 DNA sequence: TGTGCCAGTAGAGAACAGAGCCCATACAATGAGCAGTTCTTC.

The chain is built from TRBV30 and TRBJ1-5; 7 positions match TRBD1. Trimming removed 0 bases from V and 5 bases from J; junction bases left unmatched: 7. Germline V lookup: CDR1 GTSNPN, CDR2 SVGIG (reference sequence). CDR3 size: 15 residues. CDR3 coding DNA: TGTGCCTGGAGTGTATCGGACAGGCCTTATCAGCCCCAGCATTTT. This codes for CAWSVSDRPYQPQHF.

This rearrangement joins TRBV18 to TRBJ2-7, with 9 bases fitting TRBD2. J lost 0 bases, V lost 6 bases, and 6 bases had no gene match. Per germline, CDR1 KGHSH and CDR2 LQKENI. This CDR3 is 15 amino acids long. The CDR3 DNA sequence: TGTGCCAGCTCGCGACTAGCGGACCCCTCCTACGAGCAGTACTTC. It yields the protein CASSRLADPSYEQYF. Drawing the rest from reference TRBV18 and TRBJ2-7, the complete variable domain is NAGVMQNPRHLVRRRGQEARLRCSPMKGHSHVYWYRQLPEEGLKFMVYLQKENIIDESGMPKERFSAEFPKEGPSILRIQQVVRGDSAAYFCASSRLADPSYEQYFGPGTRLTVT.

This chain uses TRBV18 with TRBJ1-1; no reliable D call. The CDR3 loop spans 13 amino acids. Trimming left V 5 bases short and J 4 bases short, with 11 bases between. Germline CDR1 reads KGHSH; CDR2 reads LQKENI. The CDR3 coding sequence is TGTGCCAGCTCAAAGGACCGGTCCACTGAAGCTTTCTTT. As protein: CASSKDRSTEAFF. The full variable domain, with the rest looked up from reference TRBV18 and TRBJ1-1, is NAGVMQNPRHLVRRRGQEARLRCSPMKGHSHVYWYRQLPEEGLKFMVYLQKENIIDESGMPKERFSAEFPKEGPSILRIQQVVRGDSAAYFCASSKDRSTEAFFGQGTRLTVV.

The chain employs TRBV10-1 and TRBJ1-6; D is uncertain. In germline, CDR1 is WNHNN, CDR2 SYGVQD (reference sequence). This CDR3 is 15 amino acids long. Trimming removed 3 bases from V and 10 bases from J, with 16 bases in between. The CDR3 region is CASSDIWGFGSPLHF. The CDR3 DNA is TGCGCCAGCAGTGATATCTGGGGTTTCGGGTCACCCCTCCACTTT.

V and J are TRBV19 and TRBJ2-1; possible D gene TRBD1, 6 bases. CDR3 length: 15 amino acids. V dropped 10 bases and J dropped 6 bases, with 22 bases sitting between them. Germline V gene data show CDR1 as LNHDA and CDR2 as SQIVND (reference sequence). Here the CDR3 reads CATEGFGRTANEQFF. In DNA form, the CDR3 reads TGTGCCACCGAAGGCTTTGGGCGGACAGCCAATGAGCAGTTCTTC.

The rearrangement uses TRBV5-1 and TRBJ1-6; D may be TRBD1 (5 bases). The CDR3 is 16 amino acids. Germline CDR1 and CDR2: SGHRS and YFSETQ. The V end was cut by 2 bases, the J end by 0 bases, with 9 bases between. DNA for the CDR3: TGCGCCAGCAGCTTCCGAGGGGACTCCTATAATTCACCCCTCCACTTT. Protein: CASSFRGDSYNSPLHF.